A selection of T cell receptor beta chains follows, all from one sample in a study of blood T cell repertoires in COVID-19. The data were produced by immunoSEQ multiplex PCR, yet TCRdb's version contains in-frame clones alone and is incomplete. The sample lists 250,000 to 350,000 clones, 70% to 90% seen once, with 9.5% to 15% in the top ten. Sequencing was done on a sample of peripheral blood. These receptors were collected from a woman aged 55-75 years with acute or convalescent COVID-19. The conserved cysteine and the conserved F or W are not part of the CDR3 here. A D gene is named only where the DNA matches it firmly. A row's size may be missing; if present it is once, few, many or a size class.

v_call clone_size d_call cdr3_aa
TRBV6-5 - TRBD2 ASSYRAGGPDTQY
TRBV6-5 - - ASSPGQNYGYT
TRBV4-3 - TRBD1 ASNTWRTGAQETQY
TRBV7-9 - - ASSFSDQPQH
TRBV15 - - ATRRESGTEAF
TRBV21-1 - - ASSTTEGASPLH
TRBV18 - TRBD1 ASSTRDRGTPDTQY
TRBV6-5 - TRBD2 ASSSAGGFYNEQF
TRBV9 - TRBD2 ASSGTGTGGTSGRVAYNEQF
TRBV4-2 once - ASSQVGGPGHNEQF
TRBV19 - - ASSIAPSTDTQY
TRBV19 - - ASSIASTAEQY
TRBV25-1 once - ASRTGHMNTEAF
TRBV11-3 - - ASSARWGVSYEQY
TRBV7-9 - TRBD1 ASSLTGVFYNSPLH
TRBV5-4 - TRBD2 ASSSLTSGSSGETQY
TRBV9 - - ASSGGREEKLF
TRBV7-2 - TRBD1 ASSPQGALGQPQH
TRBV30 once TRBD2 AWSVLASGRAGATQY
TRBV7-9 - - ASSRQPSGSTNEKLF